This T cell receptor (beta chain) was captured in a study of beta chain features in type 1 diabetes. Study as a whole: Sorted cells, some 98,000,000 in number, were examined across all samples. Broader study findings: Moderately but significantly shorter TCRB CDR3s were found in Type 1 diabetes patients in all four CD4+ subsets. Type 1 diabetes patients showed fewer insertions and more deletions at VDJ junctions.

CDR3 size: 18 residues. The entirety of the isolated RNA underwent reverse transcription, so expressed TCRB transcripts were sequenced. Reads from naive, central memory and regulatory T cell samples averaged around 4 million. Data came from immunoSEQ multiplex PCR; TCRdb stores just in-frame clones and leaves some out. The sample has 150,000 or so clones, nearly 50% seen once. About this clone itself: No antigen is known for it.

The chain has TRBV12-2 and TRBJ1-4; the table calls TRBD1, which could not be checked here. TRBV12-2 is tagged as a pseudogene. This clonotype was sampled from a man aged 18-30 years in good health. Sequenced: Tregs from blood. In DNA, the CDR3 is TGTGCAAGTCGCTTAACAGCGACAGGGAATGCAACTAATGAAAAACTGTTTTTT. It is translated as CASRLTATGNATNEKLFF.